This is a list of T cell receptor beta chains from one sample in a study of shared clonotypes between healthy human individuals. Clones were sequenced by immunoSEQ multiplex PCR, and TCRdb holds only the in-frame ones, with some missing. The profile covers about 680,000 clones, with around 90% appearing a single time and 20% to 25% taken by the ten largest. Specimen: naive CD8+ T cells sorted from blood. These receptors originate from a man aged 30 to 45 in good health. Each CDR3 is given with its conserved first and last residue. The D gene is left open where the match is weak.

>.|TRBV4-3|TRBJ1-1
CASSQYIGQGGGMNTEAFF
>TRBD1|TRBV4-1|TRBJ2-7
CASSQTGGEQYF
>.|TRBV9|TRBJ2-2
CASSDGQTNTGELFF
>.|TRBV6-5|TRBJ2-7
CASSYADSYEQYF
>TRBD2|TRBV19|TRBJ2-7
CASREQAGAYEQYF
>TRBD2|TRBV7-6|TRBJ2-1
CASSETSGLLSYNEQFF
>.|TRBV27|TRBJ2-7
CASSSLYEQYF
>TRBD1|TRBV4-1|TRBJ2-6
CASSQVGKGAYGANVLTF
>.|TRBV7-2|TRBJ1-1
CASSFRGVNTEAFF
>.|TRBV15|TRBJ2-3
CATSRVPRPDSTDTQYF
>.|TRBV4-3|TRBJ2-4
CASSKDHRGGDIQYF
>.|TRBV7-8|TRBJ1-1
CASSPVDRTIPEAFF
>.|TRBV9|TRBJ1-2
CASSTHFNGYTF
>TRBD1|TRBV7-2|TRBJ1-1
CASSRTGVVLMNTEAFF
>TRBD2|TRBV28|TRBJ2-3
CASSLLSGRPVPDTQYF
>.|TRBV11-2|TRBJ2-1
CASSPRAQDEQFF
>TRBD2|TRBV9|TRBJ2-1
CASSSREREVYNEQFF
>.|TRBV18|TRBJ2-7
CASSPMGQRGINYEQYF
>TRBD2|TRBV5-4|TRBJ2-3
CASSLGLARTDTQYF
>.|TRBV28|TRBJ1-2
CASSLFQGNGYTF
>.|TRBV7-9|TRBJ2-7
CASSLISGMGISYEQYF
>.|TRBV6-1|TRBJ1-2
CASSEGMEGYTF
>TRBD2|TRBV10-3|TRBJ2-1
CAISERTSADNEQFF
>TRBD2|TRBV10-3|TRBJ2-2
CAISPFGTSDTGELFF
>TRBD2|TRBV4-2|TRBJ2-7
CASSQAREALYEQYF
>.|TRBV10-3|TRBJ2-2
CAIRGPGELFF
>.|TRBV9|TRBJ2-2
CASSPSVTGTGELFF
>.|TRBV5-1|TRBJ2-3
CASSYRQGTDTQYF
>TRBD1|TRBV4-1|TRBJ1-4
CASSHYLPTGDVEKLFF
>TRBD1|TRBV9|TRBJ1-2
CASSARTGANYGYTF
>TRBD2|TRBV19|TRBJ2-1
CASSIDIMGGRGNEQFF
>.|TRBV6-6|TRBJ2-1
CASRHYSYNEQFF
>.|TRBV10-3|TRBJ2-1
CASTGLLNYNEQFF
>.|TRBV13|TRBJ2-1
CASSLVSGTHNEQFF
>.|TRBV27|TRBJ2-7
CASRKINEQYF
>TRBD1|TRBV7-6|TRBJ1-1
CASSLVFYPGTGDMNTEAFF
>.|TRBV28|TRBJ1-5
CASRGPGVLVPQHF
>TRBD2|TRBV9|TRBJ2-1
CASSDYSGVYNEQFF